The following is a T cell receptor beta chain sequence with its context. As yet, its antigen is unknown. These data are taken from a study of Graves' ophthalmopathy and Graves' hyperthyroidism. Study findings and constraints: This model predicted ophthalmopathy progression (sensitivity around 71%, specificity around 72%).

Trimming left V 5 bases short and J 4 bases short, with 15 bases between. Germline CDR1 reads MNHNS; CDR2 reads SASEGT. CDR3 size: 14 residues. RNA transcripts provided the template for amplifying TCR beta CDR3 regions. The authors performed first-round RT-PCR with HTBI primers and then a second-round multiplex PCR. MiXCR, applied by TCRdb to the multiplex PCR reads, yields one record per CDR3 protein. The data contain about 210,000 distinct CDR3 sequences, under 30% of them singletons. The sequencing sample was made of peripheral blood. The chain employs TRBV6-1 and TRBJ2-7; either TRBD1 or TRBD2 may fit D (5 bases each). The sequence derives from a man aged 50 or older with Graves' ophthalmopathy. Here the CDR3 DNA reads TGTGCCAGCAGTCCGACTGGGGGTGCGTACGAGCAGTACTTC. Residues: CASSPTGGAYEQYF.